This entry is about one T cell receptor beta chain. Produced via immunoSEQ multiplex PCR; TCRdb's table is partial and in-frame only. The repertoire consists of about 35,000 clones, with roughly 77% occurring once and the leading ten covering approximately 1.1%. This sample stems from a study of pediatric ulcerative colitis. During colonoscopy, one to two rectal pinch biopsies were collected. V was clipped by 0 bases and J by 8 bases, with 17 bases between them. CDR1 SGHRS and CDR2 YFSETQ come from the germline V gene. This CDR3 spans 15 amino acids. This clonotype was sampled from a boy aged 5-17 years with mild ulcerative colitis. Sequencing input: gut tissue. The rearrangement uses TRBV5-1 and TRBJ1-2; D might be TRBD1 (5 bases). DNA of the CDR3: TGCGCCAGCAGCTTGGCGGTCAGCCGGGGCGGGGGCTACACCTTC. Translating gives CASSLAVSRGGGYTF.